This T cell receptor (beta chain) originates from a study of blood T cell repertoires in COVID-19. About the research overall: The United States, Italy and Spain provided the acute and convalescent COVID-19 samples. PBMCs, B-cell-depleted T cells, or T cells provided the cDNA or gDNA that made up the material.

The germline V and J ends were trimmed by 6 bases and 8 bases, with 10 bases remaining between them. This CDR3 region has 11 residues. Germline loops: CDR1 LNHDA, CDR2 SQIVND (reference sequence). Original handling: Scientists estimated how many nucleated cells there were by amplifying reference gene primers. The data were produced by immunoSEQ multiplex PCR, yet TCRdb's version contains in-frame clones alone and is incomplete. Clone size and the V and J calls come from that table; the DNA yielded D and trimming. The table has 140,000 or so clones, around 87% seen once. The rearrangement links TRBV19 to TRBJ1-2, with a possible D match to TRBD1 (5 bases). This clonotype was sampled from a human donor in a cohort sampled during active COVID-19. Sequencing used peripheral blood. The CDR3 loop reads CASRAGGGYTF. The CDR3 DNA reads as TGTGCCAGTAGGGCCGGGGGGGGCTACACCTTC. The full variable domain, in which reference TRBV19 and TRBJ1-2 provide the parts outside the CDR3, is DGGITQSPKYLFRKEGQNVTLSCEQNLNHDAMYWYRQDPGQGLRLIYYSQIVNDFQKGDIAEGYSVSREKKESFPLTVTSAQKNPTAFYLCASRAGGGYTFGSGTRLTVV.